The 27 T cell receptor beta chains below come from one sample, sequenced in a study of memory CD4+ T cells and cytomegalovirus serostatus. The sort gate was single viable CD3+CD4+CD8-CD45RO+ cells for memory CD4+ T cells. Repertoires were generated with immunoSEQ multiplex PCR, while TCRdb's copy carries only in-frame clones and drops some. This sample has about 54,000 clones, with roughly 77% found just once. The sequencing input was memory CD4+ T cells from blood. The receptors shown here come from an adult in good health and CMV-seropositive.

This clone turned up a few times. The V call is TRBV2, the J call TRBJ2-2; the D gene could be TRBD1 or TRBD2 (5 bases each). Germline CDR1 reads SNHLY; CDR2 reads FYNNEI. This CDR3 comprises 11 residues. DNA for the CDR3: TGTGCTTGGGGGTCTGGTGGGGAGCTGTTTTTT. It yields the protein CAWGSGGELFF.

This clone was seen more than once but under ten times. The rearrangement joins TRBV30 to TRBJ1-1; D possibly corresponds to TRBD1 (5 bases). Germline lookup yields CDR1 GTSNPN and CDR2 SVGIG (reference sequence). The germline V and J ends were trimmed by 0 bases and 6 bases, with 11 bases remaining between them. The CDR3 has 13 amino acids. The CDR3 region is CAWSVGRSAEAFF. The DNA of the CDR3 is TGTGCCTGGAGTGTGGGGCGTTCGGCTGAAGCTTTCTTT.

This clone appeared a few times. This chain joins TRBV2 and TRBJ1-2; D unclear. V shed 1 base and J shed 6 bases, with 12 bases lying between them. The CDR3 loop spans 14 amino acids. The germline V gene encodes CDR1 SNHLY and CDR2 FYNNEI. The CDR3 sequence is CASSEEITGDGYTF. In DNA form, the CDR3 reads TGTGCCAGCAGTGAAGAGATTACGGGTGATGGCTACACCTTC.

The V call is TRBV4-2, the J call TRBJ2-7; D is perhaps TRBD2 (5 bases). Germline assignment: CDR1 LGHNA and CDR2 YNFKEQ. V lost 4 bases, J lost 0 bases, and 22 bases lay in between. This CDR3 is built from 18 residues. The CDR3 DNA is TGTGCCAGCAGCCCAGTGGCCTTCGCGGGCGACCTCTCCTACGAGCAGTACTTC. This translates into CASSPVAFAGDLSYEQYF.

The rearrangement links TRBV5-1 to TRBJ1-1, with D unclear. V lost 0 bases to trimming and J lost 7 bases, with 13 bases between them. The CDR3 spans 14 residues. Looked up from germline, CDR1 is SGHRS and CDR2 is YFSETQ. DNA for the CDR3: TGCGCCAGCAGCTTGGCCCCGGGGAGGGATGAAGCTTTCTTT. It translates to CASSLAPGRDEAFF.

V gene TRBV7-3 combines with J gene TRBJ2-1; no clear D gene. Germline CDR1 SGHTA, CDR2 FQGTGA. The V end lost 0 bases, the J end lost 8 bases, and 17 bases lay between the germline ends. The CDR3 runs 16 residues. The CDR3 DNA sequence: TGTGCCAGCAGCTTAACCTTAGCTGAGATCTCCGATGAGCAGTTCTTC. It translates to CASSLTLAEISDEQFF.

This chain uses TRBV6-5 with TRBJ2-1, with TRBD2 matching over 9 bases. CDR1 MNHEY and CDR2 SVGAGI come from the germline V gene. V lost 7 bases to trimming and J lost 9 bases; unmatched junction nucleotides: 10. This CDR3 spans 14 amino acids. CDR3 protein: CASMSPSGNREQFF. Here the CDR3 DNA reads TGTGCCAGCATGTCGCCTAGCGGGAATCGTGAGCAGTTCTTC.

This chain links TRBV7-8 with TRBJ2-7; D may match TRBD1 or TRBD2 (6 bases each). Per germline, CDR1 SGHVS and CDR2 FQNEAQ. The ends were cut back, 3 bases at V and 3 bases at J, with 18 bases in the middle. This CDR3 region has 16 residues. CDR3 nucleotide sequence: TGTGCCAGCAGCTTGGGACTTAGGGGGTCGAACTACGAGCAGTACTTC. Its translation: CASSLGLRGSNYEQYF.

The chain combines TRBV2 with TRBJ2-1, with TRBD2 as a possible D gene (5 bases). The CDR3 covers 13 residues. The V and J ends lost 6 bases and 4 bases respectively, with 10 bases between them. Germline V gene data show CDR1 as SNHLY and CDR2 as FYNNEI. In DNA form, the CDR3 reads TGTGCCAGCAGGAGCGGTCCATACAATGAGCAGTTCTTC. As protein: CASRSGPYNEQFF.

The sample holds a few counts of this clone. The V gene is TRBV5-6, the J gene TRBJ2-2, with D maybe TRBD1 (5 bases). V lost 0 bases to trimming and J lost 0 bases, with 9 bases between them. In germline, CDR1 is SGHDT, CDR2 YYEEEE. This CDR3 is 16 amino acids long. The CDR3 sequence is CASSLVGATNTGELFF. Written as DNA, the CDR3 is TGTGCCAGCAGCTTGGTAGGGGCGACGAACACCGGGGAGCTGTTTTTT.

In DNA form, the CDR3 reads TGTGCCAGCGGGGCAGCGGGAGACATGCAGTATTTT. It encodes CASGAAGDMQYF. This chain links TRBV7-9 with TRBJ2-3; TRBD2 agrees at 8 bases. Germline V gene lookup returns CDR1 SEHNR and CDR2 FQNEAQ (reference sequence). Trimming removed 8 bases from V and 11 bases from J; junction bases left unmatched: 9. The CDR3 has 12 amino acids. The variable domain in full, with the rest retrieved from reference TRBV7-9 and TRBJ2-3, is DTGVSQNPRHKITKRGQNVTFRCDPISEHNRLYWYRQTLGQGPEFLTYFQNEAQLEKSRLLSDRFSAERPKGSFSTLEIQRTEQGDSAMYLCASGAAGDMQYFGPGTRLTVL.

This chain joins TRBV5-1 and TRBJ2-6; possibly TRBD2 for D (6 bases). V lost 0 bases, J lost 0 bases, and 13 bases lay in between. Germline CDR1 reads SGHRS; CDR2 reads YFSETQ. This CDR3 has 18 residues. This chain's CDR3 is CASSLGAGRISGANVLTF. Written as DNA, the CDR3 is TGCGCCAGCAGCTTGGGAGCGGGTCGAATCTCTGGGGCCAACGTCCTGACTTTC.

This clone was recorded only once. This chain connects TRBV6-6 to TRBJ1-1; D call uncertain. This CDR3 spans 13 amino acids. Germline-derived CDR1 and CDR2 are MNHNY and SVGAGI (reference sequence). V was trimmed by 0 bases and J by 7 bases, leaving 9 bases between them. The CDR3 spells CASSYSRRDEAFF. CDR3 in DNA: TGTGCCAGCAGTTACTCTAGACGGGATGAAGCTTTCTTT.

The gene calls are TRBV5-1 and TRBJ1-5, with 11 bases matching TRBD1. V trimming: 4 bases; J trimming: 4 bases; junction bases outside the gene matches: 7. The CDR3 loop spans 16 amino acids. From germline, CDR1 is SGHRS and CDR2 YFSETQ. DNA of the CDR3: TGCGCCAGCAGCCCGGCCGGGACAGGGGGAAATCAGCCCCAGCATTTT. As protein: CASSPAGTGGNQPQHF.

The chain joins TRBV28 to TRBJ2-3; 9 nucleotides line up with TRBD1. Trimming at V came to 8 bases and at J to 0 bases, leaving 6 bases not matched to a gene. The CDR3 extends over 15 amino acids. Germline CDR1 is MDHEN and CDR2 is SYDVKM. The CDR3 region is CASLQQGASTDTQYF. CDR3 sequence (DNA): TGTGCCAGCCTACAACAGGGGGCGAGCACAGATACGCAGTATTTT.

This clone was observed at least ten times. The V call is TRBV6-1, the J call TRBJ1-2; D may be TRBD1 (6 bases). CDR3 length: 13 amino acids. Germline CDR1 MNHNS, CDR2 SASEGT. V gave up 2 bases and J gave up 7 bases, with 11 bases separating them. The CDR3 region has the DNA TGTGCCAGCAGTGAAATCGTGGGGGCTGGCTACACCTTC. Protein product: CASSEIVGAGYTF.

As concerns this clone: The same CDR3 is also encoded by other DNA sequences in this sample. The chain couples TRBV6-6 to TRBJ1-2; D is undetermined. The CDR3 covers 14 residues. V lost 0 bases and J lost 4, with 9 bases in between. Per germline, CDR1 MNHNY and CDR2 SVGAGI (reference sequence). Here the CDR3 reads CASSYSPETYGYTF. In nucleotides, the CDR3 is TGTGCCAGCAGTTACTCGCCGGAAACCTATGGCTACACCTTC.

Only one count was recorded for this clone. The chain employs TRBV4-1 and TRBJ2-1; 11 nucleotides agree with TRBD2. The germline V gene has CDR1 MGHRA and CDR2 YSYEKL. The CDR3 is made up of 16 amino acids. Germline trimming cut 4 bases from V and 6 bases from J; bases unmatched to any gene: 8. This chain's CDR3 is CASSPPGLAGRNEQFF. As DNA, the CDR3 is TGCGCCAGCAGCCCCCCCGGACTAGCGGGCCGCAATGAGCAGTTCTTC.

This clone was detected a few times. CDR3 coding DNA: TGTGCCTGGAGCCAGCAGGAATCCCAGCCCCAGCATTTT. Translation gives CAWSQQESQPQHF. The V gene is TRBV30, the J gene TRBJ1-5, with unresolved D. From germline, CDR1 is GTSNPN and CDR2 SVGIG (reference sequence). The CDR3 has 13 residues. Trimming took 3 bases from V and 7 from J, leaving 13 bases between them.

The chain uses TRBV19 and TRBJ1-2; maybe TRBD1 (6 bases). V dropped 9 bases and J dropped 2 bases, with 13 bases sitting between them. The CDR3 is made up of 13 amino acids. Germline CDR1 LNHDA, CDR2 SQIVND (reference sequence). The CDR3, as DNA: TGTGCCAGCGGAGGGGGTTCCAACTATGGCTACACCTTC. Translation gives CASGGGSNYGYTF.

This clone is classed as medium-sized. The chain couples TRBV10-3 to TRBJ1-2, with D possibly TRBD1 on 5 matching bases. Germline CDR1 and CDR2: ENHRY and SYGVKD. There are 13 residues in the CDR3. Trimming removed 2 bases at V and 7 bases at J, with 11 bases between. CDR3 nucleotide sequence: TGTGCCATCAGTGAGGACAGAGTAGGTGGCTACACCTTC. This sequence encodes CAISEDRVGGYTF.

This chain links TRBV11-3 with TRBJ2-5, with D maybe TRBD2 (5 bases). Germline values: CDR1 SGHNT, CDR2 YENEEA. The germline V and J ends were trimmed by 1 base and 5 bases, with 11 bases remaining between them. This CDR3 contains 14 residues. CDR3 in amino acids: CASSLGLAPETQYF. The CDR3 region has the DNA TGTGCCAGCAGCTTAGGCCTAGCCCCGGAGACCCAGTACTTC.

V and J are TRBV27 and TRBJ2-1; D might be TRBD1 (5 bases). Germline assignment: CDR1 MNHEY and CDR2 SMNVEV (reference sequence). This CDR3 has 15 residues. Trimming shortened V by 3 bases and J by 4 bases, and 13 bases separated the two germline ends. The CDR3 region is CASSFDTGWYNEQFF. The CDR3 nucleotides are TGTGCCAGCAGTTTCGATACAGGCTGGTACAATGAGCAGTTCTTC.

The V call is TRBV6-5, the J call TRBJ1-1; D not certain. Trimming stripped 0 bases from V and 0 bases from J, with 8 bases between. Germline-derived CDR1 and CDR2 are MNHEY and SVGAGI. The CDR3 runs 15 residues. CDR3 bases: TGTGCCAGCAGTTACTCAAGCGTCATGAACACTGAAGCTTTCTTT. Translated, it gives CASSYSSVMNTEAFF.

The chain employs TRBV28 and TRBJ1-1; D is ambiguous. The CDR3 covers 11 residues. Looked up from germline, CDR1 is MDHEN and CDR2 is SYDVKM. The ends were cut back, 5 bases at V and 0 bases at J, with 1 base in the middle. CDR3 residues: CASSVNTEAFF. CDR3 DNA sequence: TGTGCCAGCAGTGTGAACACTGAAGCTTTCTTT.

DNA for the CDR3: TGTGCCAGCAGCTTGAACAGCTACGAGCAGTACTTC. The encoded protein is CASSLNSYEQYF. The V and J genes are TRBV11-3 and TRBJ2-7; no clear D gene. This CDR3 comprises 12 residues. Germline CDR1 is SGHNT and CDR2 is YENEEA. The germline V and J ends were trimmed by 3 bases and 3 bases, with 6 bases remaining between them. The full variable domain, its missing parts supplied by reference TRBV11-3 and TRBJ2-7, is EAGVVQSPRYKIIEKKQPVAFWCNPISGHNTLYWYLQNLGQGPELLIRYENEEAVDDSQLPKDRFSAERLKGVDSTLKIQPAELGDSAVYLCASSLNSYEQYFGPGTRLTVT.

This clone is categorized as medium-sized (0.01 to 0.1%). The rearrangement joins TRBV19 to TRBJ1-1; the D gene is possibly TRBD1 (6 bases). Trimming removed 10 bases from V and 0 bases from J, with 12 bases in between. The CDR3 runs 13 residues. Germline CDR1 is LNHDA and CDR2 is SQIVND (reference sequence). The CDR3 region is CATEDRMNTEAFF. DNA for the CDR3: TGTGCCACCGAGGACAGAATGAACACTGAAGCTTTCTTT. The variable domain in full, completed from reference TRBV19 and TRBJ1-1, reads DGGITQSPKYLFRKEGQNVTLSCEQNLNHDAMYWYRQDPGQGLRLIYYSQIVNDFQKGDIAEGYSVSREKKESFPLTVTSAQKNPTAFYLCATEDRMNTEAFFGQGTRLTVV.